This T cell receptor beta chain was found in a study of blood T cell repertoires in COVID-19 (dated by TCRdb to 2020 to 2022). The study in broad terms: Samples covering the acute and convalescent phases of COVID-19 were provided by collaborators in the United States, Italy and Spain. Samples came from the ongoing ImmuneRACE study (first 160 participants) plus 1,254 subjects from 6 global collaborators. The material from the prospective study consisted of cDNA or gDNA derived from T cells, B-cell-depleted T cells, or PBMCs. The repertoires were released in a freely available public database meant as a resource for research on the immune response to SARS-CoV-2. Where available, HLA class I and class II types were taken from metadata supplied by the sample provider and were not determined by assay-based typing. Nearly every sample came with metadata listing a de-identified subject ID, COVID-19 status, age in years and sex. Subjects who had been exposed to COVID-19, were actively infected with it, or had recovered from it provided the deeply sampled blood TCRbeta repertoires that made up the dataset.

V was cut back by 2 bases and J by 8 bases, leaving a gap of 15 bases between them. CDR1 is given as MDHEN and CDR2 as SYDVKM, both from the germline V gene. Its CDR3 holds 14 amino acids, cysteine through phenylalanine. Left in the record is the CDR3 DNA by itself, 42 bases read in frame from the first base. Paper-wide results and their limitations: Clinical and demographic metadata were provided uncurated, with the amount varying by source and participant.

TCRbeta CDR3 regions were amplified from genomic DNA by means of the immunoSEQ Assay, a bias-controlled multiplex PCR. Under the source paper's analysis protocol: The number of nucleated cells in each sample was estimated from the amplification of reference gene primers within the assay. To quantify the absolute abundance of each unique TCRbeta CDR3 rearrangement, sequence reads were collapsed and filtered. For each sample, productive Simpson clonality was calculated as the square root of Simpson's diversity index across productive rearrangements. The clones in this table, taken by TCRdb from immuneACCESS, are in-frame only. Not every clone is retained; where verified, under half of the shortfall comes from an unresolved V gene, and the cause of the rest is unknown. D and trimming were read from the DNA, whereas the V and J calls and clone size are those reported in that table. This sample gives about 56,000 clones in total; about 88% of them show up just once. Around 40% of the sample belongs to the ten largest clones.

One collaborating source in Seattle enrolled patients during active infection and followed them longitudinally through the course of disease. Each collaborating institution followed its own protocols to collect whole blood in K2EDTA tubes. For TCRbeta analysis, collaborators shipped samples in one of three forms: frozen whole blood, isolated PBMCs, or DNA extracted from either of those sample types. As concerns this clone: The antigen it recognizes is unknown. Base qualities are not recorded, but no much larger clone differs from it by a single base.

The sequence was obtained from an older woman with COVID-19, enrolled during active disease. Recombination connected TRBV28 to TRBJ1-2, with TRBD1 perhaps the D gene, on 6 matching bases. Sequencing was done on a sample of peripheral blood. The CDR3 here reads CASSLPVGQGGYTF. The nucleotides are TGTGCCAGCAGTTTACCCGTGGGCCAGGGGGGCTACACCTTC.